This T cell receptor (beta chain) was found in a study of naive and memory T cell subsets. In this sample, this clonotype turned up a few times. Its antigen is unidentified. An equimolar mix of two oligonucleotides served as the beta constant-region primer for TRBC1 and TRBC2. Four rounds of PCR amplified the ligated cDNA using nested alpha and beta constant-region primers plus SP2. MiXCR was run by TCRdb on the UMI-ligation and nested PCR reads, yielding one entry per CDR3 protein. The sample lists about 140,000 distinct CDR3 sequences; approximately 21% were seen once. Broader study findings: Especially in CD8 cells, naive repertoires contained a few larger clonotypes, possibly CD45RA-re-expressing memory cells.

CDR3 length: 14 residues. Germline CDR1 and CDR2: MDHEN and SYDVKM. Between the trimmed V and J ends, which lost 4 bases and 3 bases, there was a span of 10 bases. The chain has TRBV28 and TRBJ1-5; possible D gene TRBD1, 5 bases. The source of this sequence is a human donor in good health. The source material was naive CD8+ T cells from blood. CDR3 bases: TGTGCCAGCAGTTCCAGGGTTTCCAATCAGCCCCAGCATTTT. Its translation is CASSSRVSNQPQHF.